One and the same sample provided the 19 T cell receptor beta chains below, sequenced in a study of blood T cell repertoires in COVID-19. The data were produced by immunoSEQ multiplex PCR, yet TCRdb's version contains in-frame clones alone and is incomplete. This sample carries roughly 100,000 clones, 75% to 90% of them seen once, and the ten largest clones take about an eighth. Input material: peripheral blood. The receptors here all came from a human donor in a cohort sampled during active or convalescent COVID-19.

This chain joins TRBV7-5 and TRBJ2-2; the table's TRBD1 call for D was not verified on the DNA. TRBV7-5 is annotated as a pseudogene. The CDR3 contains 16 residues. CDR3 sequence (DNA): TGTGTCAGAAGCTTGGGACAGGGGGCGAGTACCGGGGAGCTGTTTTTT. It translates to CVRSLGQGASTGELFF.

V usage is TRBV18 and J usage is TRBJ1-1, with 7 nucleotides matching TRBD1. With V trimmed by 3 bases and J by 5 bases, 12 bases remained unmatched. Looked up from germline, CDR1 is KGHSH and CDR2 is LQKENI. The CDR3 spans 16 residues. CDR3 in DNA: TGTGCCAGCTCACCCCGGCAGCTTGAACAGGGGACTGAAGCTTTCTTT. It specifies CASSPRQLEQGTEAFF.

The genes are TRBV10-1 and TRBJ2-7; 8 bases line up with TRBD1. The junction had 0 bases not matched to a gene; V was cut back by 0 bases and J by 2 bases. The germline CDR1 and CDR2 sequences are WNHNN and SYGVQD (reference sequence). The CDR3 is 14 amino acids. CDR3 protein: CASSESGQAYEQYF. The CDR3 DNA sequence: TGCGCCAGCAGTGAGTCGGGACAGGCCTACGAGCAGTACTTC.

This chain connects TRBV11-2 to TRBJ1-5; D call uncertain. The CDR3 has 15 residues. The V gene lost 1 base and the J gene lost 0 bases, with 7 bases spanning the gap. Germline-derived CDR1 and CDR2 are SGHAT and FQNNGV. The CDR3 is CASSLAGYSNQPQHF. The CDR3 DNA is TGTGCCAGCAGCTTAGCAGGTTATAGCAATCAGCCCCAGCATTTT.

This clone has more than one count but fewer than ten. The chain combines TRBV6-5 with TRBJ2-1; D might be TRBD1 (5 bases). The CDR3 has 15 residues. CDR1 is MNHEY, CDR2 SVGAGI, per germline. V shed 2 bases and J shed 2 bases, with 10 bases lying between them. The CDR3, as DNA: TGTGCCAGCAGTTACACACAGGACCCCTACAATGAGCAGTTCTTC. Protein product: CASSYTQDPYNEQFF.

The rearrangement joins TRBV7-9 to TRBJ2-6, with D possibly being TRBD2 (6 bases). Between the trimmed V and J ends, which lost 2 bases and 0 bases, there was a span of 14 bases. This CDR3 is 18 amino acids long. Germline CDR1 and CDR2: SEHNR and FQNEAQ (reference sequence). CDR3 loop: CASSLSAGYFSGANVLTF. The DNA of the CDR3 is TGTGCCAGCAGCTTATCGGCGGGGTACTTCTCTGGGGCCAACGTCCTGACTTTC.

The sample holds one count of this clone. The gene calls are TRBV6-1 and TRBJ1-1; the D gene is possibly TRBD1 (5 bases). Germline lookup yields CDR1 MNHNS and CDR2 SASEGT. CDR3 length: 13 amino acids. V lost 3 bases to trimming and J lost 8 bases, with 13 bases between them. The CDR3 is CASSESTATEAFF. CDR3 coding DNA: TGTGCCAGCAGTGAGTCGACAGCTACAGAAGCTTTCTTT.

A few counts support this clone. The V gene is TRBV5-1, the J gene TRBJ1-1, with D possibly TRBD1 on 6 matching bases. This CDR3 spans 14 amino acids. The germline V and J ends were trimmed by 2 bases and 1 base, with 9 bases remaining between them. Germline CDR1 is SGHRS and CDR2 is YFSETQ. The CDR3 protein is CASSFRTENTEAFF. The CDR3 DNA is TGCGCCAGCAGCTTCAGGACAGAGAACACTGAAGCTTTCTTT.

This clone was seen only once. The chain joins TRBV19 to TRBJ2-1; tentative D call: TRBD2 (7 bases). V lost 10 bases and J lost 6, with 19 bases in between. Looked up from germline, CDR1 is LNHDA and CDR2 is SQIVND (reference sequence). The CDR3 contains 14 residues. The CDR3 bases are TGTGCCACCGGTTGGGGGGGCCTCGGCAATGAGCAGTTCTTC. This codes for CATGWGGLGNEQFF.

The chain is built from TRBV2 and TRBJ2-5, with TRBD2 as a possible D gene (5 bases). V gave up 0 bases and J gave up 5 bases, with 13 bases separating them. The CDR3 runs to 15 residues. The germline V gene has CDR1 SNHLY and CDR2 FYNNEI. The CDR3 nucleotides are TGTGCCAGCAGTGAAGCGGCCGGACTTGGGGAGACCCAGTACTTC. Encoded protein: CASSEAAGLGETQYF.

This clone occurred once. This chain links TRBV5-4 with TRBJ2-1, with a weak D call TRBD1 (5 bases). V was clipped by 0 bases and J by 0 bases, with 10 bases between them. Germline lookup yields CDR1 SGHNT and CDR2 YYREEE (reference sequence). The CDR3 contains 16 residues. This CDR3 is CASSLDRSSSYNEQFF. The CDR3, as DNA: TGTGCCAGCAGCTTGGACAGGAGCAGCTCCTACAATGAGCAGTTCTTC.

This clone was counted a single time. The gene calls are TRBV27 and TRBJ2-3; tentatively, D is TRBD2 (7 bases). The germline CDR1 and CDR2 sequences are MNHEY and SMNVEV (reference sequence). The CDR3 has 13 amino acids. The ends were cut back, 10 bases at V and 4 bases at J, with 15 bases in the middle. CDR3 protein: CATCRGASDTQYF. Written as DNA, the CDR3 is TGTGCCACCTGTCGGGGGGCCTCAGATACGCAGTATTTT.

The chain is built from TRBV9 and TRBJ1-1; tentatively, D is TRBD1 (5 bases). The CDR3 is 13 amino acids. Deletions cut 3 bases from V and 5 bases from J, with 11 bases between. Germline V CDR1 and CDR2: SGDLS, YYNGEE. The CDR3 bases are TGTGCCAGCAGCGACCGGGACTGGACTGAAGCTTTCTTT. This codes for CASSDRDWTEAFF.

This chain joins TRBV2 and TRBJ2-3; D might be TRBD2 (5 bases). This CDR3 spans 13 amino acids. The germline gives CDR1 SNHLY, CDR2 FYNNEI. The V gene lost 7 bases and the J gene lost 2 bases, with 10 bases spanning the gap. The CDR3 here is CASIISATDTQYF. The CDR3 coding sequence is TGTGCCAGCATTATTAGCGCCACAGATACGCAGTATTTT. Complete variable domain (other parts from reference TRBV2 and TRBJ2-3): EPEVTQTPSHQVTQMGQEVILRCVPISNHLYFYWYRQILGQKVEFLVSFYNNEISEKSEIFDDQFSVERPDGSNFTLKIRSTKLEDSAMYFCASIISATDTQYFGPGTRLTVL.

Turning to this clone: At the DNA level, this CDR3 is encoded by other sequences in the same sample as well. The chain couples TRBV4-1 to TRBJ1-4; 7 bases are a match to TRBD1. The CDR3 totals 15 residues. Trimming removed 4 bases from V and 4 bases from J; junction bases left unmatched: 6. Germline V gene sequence: CDR1 MGHRA, CDR2 YSYEKL. CDR3 region: CASSRETGFNEKLFF. CDR3 nucleotide sequence: TGCGCCAGCAGCCGAGAGACAGGGTTTAATGAAAAACTGTTTTTT.

The sample holds one count of this clone. The chain is built from TRBV28 and TRBJ1-2; the match to TRBD1 covers 8 bases. With 7 bases clipped from V and 4 bases from J, the junction kept 8 bases outside the gene matches. The CDR3 extends over 14 amino acids. Germline CDR1 is MDHEN and CDR2 is SYDVKM. For the CDR3, the DNA is TGTGCCAGCACCAGGGGACAGGAGATCTATGGCTACACCTTC. Amino acid sequence: CASTRGQEIYGYTF.

V gene TRBV27 combines with J gene TRBJ1-1, with unresolved D. Germline loops: CDR1 MNHEY, CDR2 SMNVEV (reference sequence). This CDR3 has 14 residues. V was trimmed by 4 bases and J by 1 base, leaving 10 bases between them. Here the CDR3 reads CASSSLRRNTEAFF. The CDR3 DNA is TGTGCCAGCAGTTCTCTCCGCAGGAACACTGAAGCTTTCTTT.

This clone was picked up one time. J is TRBJ2-3 and V is TRBV7-3; TRBD2 agrees at 10 bases. The V segment lost 3 bases and the J segment 5 bases; nucleotides outside the gene matches: 5. This CDR3 is built from 15 residues. Germline V gene data show CDR1 as SGHTA and CDR2 as FQGTGA. CDR3 region: CASSFIAGGLDTQYF. For the CDR3, the DNA is TGTGCCAGCAGCTTTATAGCGGGGGGCCTAGATACGCAGTATTTT.

The chain employs TRBV10-3 and TRBJ2-7; maybe TRBD1 (7 bases). Germline CDR1 ENHRY, CDR2 SYGVKD. Deletions cut 6 bases from V and 3 bases from J, with 15 bases between. This CDR3 is 14 amino acids long. CDR3 bases: TGTGCCATCAGGACGGCAGGGGGGTTCTACGAGCAGTACTTC. Translation: CAIRTAGGFYEQYF.